The source of this T cell receptor beta chain is a study of T cells in Graves' hyperthyroidism and ophthalmopathy. Study at large: The blood sample was taken at first diagnosis, before treatment began.

Graves' hyperthyroidism without ophthalmopathy progression within 18 months was termed stable. CDR1 is LNHNV and CDR2 is YYDKDF in the germline V gene (reference sequence). Trimming removed 5 bases at V and 0 bases at J, with 13 bases between. This CDR3 is built from 15 residues. In this sample, this clonotype turned up many times. Amplified regions were TCR beta CDR3 sequences from RNA transcripts. Researchers ran a first-round RT-PCR on the TCR CDR3 using the HTBI primer set. TCRdb fed the multiplex PCR reads into MiXCR, producing one record per CDR3 protein. The top ten clones hold roughly 7.7% of a sample with roughly 290,000 distinct CDR3 sequences, around 15% of them seen once.

This chain links TRBV15 with TRBJ1-1, with no clear D. The sequenced sample was blood. This TCR was sampled from a woman aged 40 to 50 with Graves' hyperthyroidism. The CDR3, as DNA: TGTGCCACCAGCCGACCAGGAGACATGAACACTGAAGCTTTCTTT. As protein: CATSRPGDMNTEAFF.